This record looks at one T cell receptor (beta chain) sequence and its context. Produced via immunoSEQ multiplex PCR; TCRdb's table is partial and in-frame only. The data hold 92,000 or so clones, with 70% to 90% observed a single time. The data stem from a study of OX40 agonist ivuxolimab in advanced cancers. The overall study: Partial responses occurred in three patients (one hepatocellular carcinoma, two cutaneous melanoma).

J gave up 4 bases and V 0 bases, and 10 bases lay outside the gene matches. There are 18 residues in the CDR3. The germline gives CDR1 PRHDT, CDR2 FYEKMQ (reference sequence). The clonotype was recovered from an adult with an advanced solid tumor such as melanoma, head and neck, liver or kidney cancer. The specimen was CD4+ or CD8+ T cells sorted from blood, collected in a trial of the OX40 agonist ivuxolimab. This chain connects TRBV13 to TRBJ2-1; TRBD2 matches 9 bases. DNA for the CDR3: TGTGCCAGCAGCTTAGGGTCTGCGGGGGGGAAGGGGTACAATGAGCAGTTCTTC. Its translation is CASSLGSAGGKGYNEQFF.